Shown below are 10 T cell receptor beta chains from a single sample sequenced in a study of CD8 T cells in ankylosing spondylitis. TCRdb reanalysed the 5' RACE reads using MiXCR and keeps one entry per CDR3 protein. The data show roughly 180,000 distinct CDR3 sequences, with roughly 12% seen just once and 25% to 30% held by the top ten. The specimen sequenced was blood, either unsorted or a sorted T cell fraction (not recorded which). These receptor sequences come from a male donor with ankylosing spondylitis or in good health (not recorded which).

This clonotype was counted at least ten times. The chain recombines TRBV12-3 or TRBV12-4 with TRBJ2-5, with 7 bases that match TRBD1. This CDR3 region has 15 residues. V shed 8 bases and J 5 bases; nucleotides not matched to a gene: 14. The CDR3 loop reads CASGKSTGLGETQYF. DNA for the CDR3: TGTGCCAGCGGAAAATCGACAGGGTTGGGCGAGACCCAGTACTTC.

This clonotype was found many times. This rearrangement joins TRBV20-1 to TRBJ2-7; the D is unclear. Looked up from germline, CDR1 is DFQATT and CDR2 is SNEGSKA (reference sequence). Trimming removed 1 base from V and 3 bases from J, with 13 bases in between. CDR3 size: 14 residues. The CDR3 loop reads CSARAELGYYEQYF. The CDR3 coding sequence is TGCAGTGCTAGAGCCGAACTCGGCTACTACGAGCAGTACTTC.

At least ten counts were recorded for this clonotype. The chain carries TRBV12-3 or TRBV12-4 and TRBJ1-4; D unclear. The V gene lost 7 bases and the J gene lost 8 bases, with 20 bases spanning the gap. The length of the CDR3 is 15 residues. The CDR3 nucleotides are TGTGCCAGCACGTACCTAGGTGTCCCGGCCGAAAAACTGTTTTTT. As protein: CASTYLGVPAEKLFF.

This clonotype was detected ten times or more. V is TRBV7-6 and J is TRBJ2-1; D perhaps matches TRBD2 (5 bases). The CDR3 is 16 residues long. The germline V gene encodes CDR1 SGHVS and CDR2 FNYEAQ. The germline V and J ends were trimmed by 1 base and 0 bases, with 10 bases remaining between them. The CDR3 bases are TGTGCCAGCAGCTTAGGAGCGGCCTCCTCCTACAATGAGCAGTTCTTC. Translating it yields CASSLGAASSYNEQFF.

This clonotype came up a few times. The chain has TRBV7-2 and TRBJ2-3; 12 positions agree with TRBD2. CDR3 length: 16 amino acids. Germline assignment: CDR1 SGHTA and CDR2 FQGNSA. V shed 3 bases, J shed 5 bases, and the junction held 6 bases outside the gene matches. CDR3 nucleotide sequence: TGTGCCAGCAGCTTCAGACTAGCGGGAGTTGTAGATACGCAGTATTTT. This sequence encodes CASSFRLAGVVDTQYF.

This clonotype was counted ten times or more. The chain is built from TRBV29-1 and TRBJ1-4; D gene uncertain. V dropped 1 base and J dropped 8 bases, with 5 bases sitting between them. CDR3 length: 11 residues. In germline, CDR1 is SQVTM, CDR2 ANQGSEA. The CDR3 spells CSVEVGEKLFF. The CDR3 nucleotides read TGCAGCGTTGAAGTAGGCGAAAAACTGTTTTTT. Based on the CDR3 plus reference TRBV29-1 and TRBJ1-4, the full variable domain is SAVISQKPSRDICQRGTSLTIQCQVDSQVTMMFWYRQQPGQSLTLIATANQGSEATYESGFVIDKFPISRPNLTFSTLTVSNMSPEDSSIYLCSVEVGEKLFFGSGTQLSVL.

There are many counts of this clonotype. This rearrangement joins TRBV6-2 or TRBV6-3 to TRBJ2-1, with 9 positions matching TRBD2. V gave up 2 bases and J gave up 2 bases; unmatched junction bases: 4. The V gene's germline CDR1 is MNHEY and CDR2 SVGEGT. The CDR3 runs 16 residues. The CDR3 nucleotides are TGTGCCAGCAGTTACAGCCTAGCGGGGACCTACAATGAGCAGTTCTTC. It specifies CASSYSLAGTYNEQFF.

Many counts were recorded for this clonotype. The chain uses TRBV5-6 and TRBJ2-1; a weak D match, TRBD1 (5 bases). The germline V and J ends were trimmed by 4 bases and 3 bases, with 11 bases remaining between them. The germline CDR1 and CDR2 sequences are SGHDT and YYEEEE. This CDR3 is 14 amino acids long. Here the CDR3 reads CASSDTGFYNEQFF. The CDR3 nucleotides are TGTGCCAGCAGCGATACAGGTTTCTACAATGAGCAGTTCTTC.

This clonotype was found a few times. The rearrangement links TRBV12-3 or TRBV12-4 to TRBJ2-1; D call uncertain. The V end was cut by 1 base, the J end by 5 bases, with 9 bases between. The CDR3 loop spans 14 amino acids. CDR3 DNA: TGTGCCAGCAGTTTAGGTCAGGCCGACAATGAGCAGTTCTTC. It specifies CASSLGQADNEQFF.

The table lists this clonotype with many counts. This sequence joins TRBV18 and TRBJ2-1; no definite D call. The CDR3 runs to 15 residues. CDR1 is KGHSH and CDR2 is LQKENI in the germline V gene. The V and J ends lost 1 base and 2 bases respectively, with 9 bases between them. The DNA of the CDR3 is TGTGCCAGCTCACCACTGGATCGGCCCTACAATGAGCAGTTCTTC. Protein sequence: CASSPLDRPYNEQFF.